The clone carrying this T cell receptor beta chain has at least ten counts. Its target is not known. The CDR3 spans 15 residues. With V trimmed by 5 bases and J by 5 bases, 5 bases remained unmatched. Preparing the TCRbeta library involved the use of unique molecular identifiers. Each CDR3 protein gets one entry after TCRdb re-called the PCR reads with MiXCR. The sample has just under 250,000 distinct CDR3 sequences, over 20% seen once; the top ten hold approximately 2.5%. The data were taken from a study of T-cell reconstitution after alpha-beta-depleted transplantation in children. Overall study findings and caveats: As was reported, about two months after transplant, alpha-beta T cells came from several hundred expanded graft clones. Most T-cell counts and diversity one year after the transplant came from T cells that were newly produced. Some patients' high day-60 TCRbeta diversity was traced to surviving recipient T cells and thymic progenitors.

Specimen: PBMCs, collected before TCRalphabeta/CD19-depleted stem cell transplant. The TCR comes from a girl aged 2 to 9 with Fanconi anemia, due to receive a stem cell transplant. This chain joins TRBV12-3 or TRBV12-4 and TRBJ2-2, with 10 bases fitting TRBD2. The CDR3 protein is CASSPLAGVTGELFF. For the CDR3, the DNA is TGTGCCAGCAGTCCCCTAGCGGGAGTTACCGGGGAGCTGTTTTTT.